The 7 T cell receptor beta chains below come from one sample, sequenced in a study of T cells expressing NK-cell markers. After re-calling the 5' RACE reads, TCRdb lists one entry per CDR3 protein, DNA absent. Its table records about 440,000 distinct CDR3 sequences. Input material: blood T cells: a sorted CD56 or NKG2C T cell subset, CD4+ or CD8+ T cells, or bulk PBMC T cells (not recorded which). These receptors were taken from a woman between 18 and 70 years old in good health.

The chain couples TRBV24-1 to TRBJ1-3. CDR3 size: 16 residues. Germline CDR1 is KGHDR and CDR2 is SFDVKD. CDR3 residues: CATSDGAHHSGNTIYF.

The V gene is TRBV5-1, the J gene TRBJ2-3; TCRdb's D call, TRBD2, is unchecked because there is no DNA. The CDR3 sequence is 14 residues long. Looked up from germline, CDR1 is SGHRS and CDR2 is YFSETQ. The CDR3 sequence is CASSPGLVGSPQYF.

The chain is built from TRBV20-1 and TRBJ1-1. CDR3 length: 14 amino acids. Looked up from germline, CDR1 is DFQATT and CDR2 is SNEGSKA (reference sequence). The CDR3 protein is CSARDRVQFTEAFF.

The chain couples TRBV3-1 to TRBJ2-2; there is no DNA to check the TCRdb D call of TRBD1. This CDR3 is 15 amino acids long. Germline V gene data show CDR1 as LGHDT and CDR2 as YNNKEL (reference sequence). The CDR3 sequence: CASSRAGAGSGELFF.

V gene TRBV21-1 combines with J gene TRBJ2-4. TRBV21-1 is recorded as a pseudogene. The CDR3 is made up of 18 amino acids. CDR3 sequence reads: CASSSKRHYRLAKNIQYF.

V and J are TRBV5-1 and TRBJ1-5. The CDR3 consists of 14 residues. Germline V gives CDR1 SGHRS, CDR2 YFSETQ. CDR3 residues: CASSLGDLSQPQHF.

The rearrangement links TRBV20-1 to TRBJ2-3; TCRdb lists TRBD1, though no DNA is available to test this call. Germline V CDR1 and CDR2: DFQATT, SNEGSKA (reference sequence). The CDR3 contains 17 residues. This chain's CDR3 is CSARGQVGLGLTDTQYF.